One T cell receptor beta chain is described in this entry. This sample stems from a study of T cells in Graves' hyperthyroidism and ophthalmopathy. Template material for amplifying TCR beta CDR3 regions consisted of RNA transcripts. The TCR CDR3 was amplified in a first-round RT-PCR using the HTBI primer set. TCRdb processed the multiplex PCR reads anew with MiXCR; each CDR3 protein has one entry. Among about 520,000 distinct CDR3 sequences listed, approximately 24% were seen once. The sequence was collected from a woman in her 30s with Graves' ophthalmopathy. The sequenced material came from blood.

DNA for the CDR3: TGCGCCAGCAGCCAAGGGACAGGGGGATTGGACACCGGGGAGCTGTTTTTT. It is translated as CASSQGTGGLDTGELFF. This chain connects TRBV4-3 to TRBJ2-2; TRBD1 aligns across 10 bases. The germline gives CDR1 LGHNA, CDR2 YSLEER. Trimming took 1 base from V and 3 from J; bases not matched to a gene: 5. The CDR3 spans 17 residues.